The entry below gives a single T cell receptor beta chain sequence along with its context. Its specificity is unknown. TCRdb re-called the RT-PCR reads through MiXCR, storing one row per CDR3 protein. The sample lists hundreds of thousands of distinct CDR3 sequences, about a sixth occurring once. This sample stems from a study of response to subunit inactivated influenza vaccine. Study results and limitations: A suggestion made by the authors is that each seasonal influenza vaccination recruits few new T cells.

CDR1 is LNHDA and CDR2 is SQIVND in the germline V gene (reference sequence). This CDR3 is 12 amino acids long. V lost 5 bases and J 2 bases, leaving 7 bases between the germline ends. This TCR came from a man in his forties or fifties who received an inactivated influenza vaccine. This rearrangement joins TRBV19 to TRBJ2-7; no clear D gene. The sequencing used PBMCs from blood, collected about 13 days after vaccination. The CDR3 loop is CASSDTAYEQYF. The DNA of the CDR3 is TGTGCCAGTAGTGACACCGCCTACGAGCAGTACTTC.